Listed here is a single TCR beta chain. The sample originates from a study of blood T cells in healthy people across ages. Together with a sample-barcoded 5' primer, a J-beta primer mix was included in a second PCR lasting about 6 to 11 cycles. TCRdb redid the calling of the 5' RACE reads with MiXCR, one entry per CDR3 protein. The sample has some 940,000 distinct CDR3 sequences, roughly 28% seen once. This sample was also put to use in a study of T cells of mothers and their children.

The sample taken for sequencing was blood. The receptor was isolated from a middle-aged woman in good health.

CDR3: CASGSGGAGNTIYF. CDR3 nucleotide sequence: TGTGCCAGCGGGAGCGGGGGGGCCGGAAACACCATATATTTT. The rearrangement links TRBV27 to TRBJ1-3, with a weak D call TRBD1 (6 bases). V gave up 8 bases and J gave up 4 bases, with 15 bases separating them. CDR1 and CDR2 from the germline V gene are MNHEY and SMNVEV (reference sequence). The CDR3 is made up of 14 amino acids.